The rows below give T cell receptor beta chains drawn from one sample of a study of shared clonotypes between healthy human individuals. The repertoire was sequenced with immunoSEQ multiplex PCR; TCRdb's copy has only in-frame clones and lacks some. The table has 2 million to 2.5 million clones, approximately 90% seen once. Sequenced material: naive CD4+ T cells from PBMCs. The receptors were sampled from a man younger than 35 in good health. Some clones in this sample may be carry-over from other donors' samples. CDR3s leave out the opening cysteine and the closing phenylalanine or tryptophan. A D gene is named only where the DNA matches it firmly.

j_call | v_call | d_call | cdr3_aa
TRBJ1-5 | TRBV28 | NA | ASGQGNQPQH
TRBJ1-2 | TRBV29-1 | NA | SVEDRLLSSYGYT
TRBJ2-3 | TRBV7-5 | NA | ARSHVRGGGTDTQY
TRBJ2-7 | TRBV19 | TRBD1 | ASSILTGGTYEQY
TRBJ1-3 | TRBV2 | NA | ASSGVSSGNTIY
TRBJ2-5 | TRBV6-5 | NA | ASSYGADTTRMY
TRBJ2-7 | TRBV18 | NA | ASSPLGWYEQY
TRBJ2-5 | TRBV28 | TRBD2 | ASSTGTSGTETQY
TRBJ2-7 | TRBV7-2 | TRBD1 | ASSEGTGLISYEQY
TRBJ2-1 | TRBV18 | TRBD2 | ASSPTSGSDQF
TRBJ1-2 | TRBV2 | NA | ASTQLGDYGYT
TRBJ1-2 | TRBV28 | NA | ASSLSEQGSGYGYT
TRBJ2-7 | TRBV5-1 | NA | ASSPEGQSSYEQY
TRBJ2-7 | TRBV11-2 | TRBD2 | ASSISSGSYEQY
TRBJ1-1 | TRBV10-3 | TRBD1 | AIRAGGPEWTEAF
TRBJ2-4 | TRBV23-1 | TRBD1 | ASSQFPGTGALKLAKNIQY
TRBJ1-5 | TRBV25-1 | NA | ASSDFESNQPQH
TRBJ1-3 | TRBV5-6 | NA | AMQSTGRNTIY
TRBJ2-7 | TRBV9 | TRBD1 | ASSVGSRGLNEQY
TRBJ2-2 | TRBV11-2 | NA | ASSPDSRDPEDTGELF
TRBJ1-5 | TRBV19 | NA | ASSSGTRGGQPQH
TRBJ2-5 | TRBV19 | NA | ASMRWGEETQY
TRBJ2-7 | TRBV5-1 | NA | ASSTDTGSTYEQY
TRBJ2-5 | TRBV5-1 | NA | ASSVGTQETQY
TRBJ2-2 | TRBV5-1 | NA | ASSLGVTATGELF
TRBJ2-7 | TRBV5-1 | TRBD2 | ASSLSSGITYEQY
TRBJ2-1 | TRBV5-1 | TRBD1 | ASSPDRARDEQF
TRBJ2-5 | TRBV5-1 | NA | ASRRGEVEETQY
TRBJ2-7 | TRBV7-2 | TRBD2 | ASSLGLAGGIYEQY
TRBJ2-2 | TRBV5-6 | NA | ASSLGPTGELF
TRBJ2-1 | TRBV5-1 | TRBD2 | ASTDSGSLSYNEQF
TRBJ1-1 | TRBV5-1 | NA | ASSLGLGVVLEAF
TRBJ2-7 | TRBV30 | NA | AWKVPGIPSSEQY
TRBJ1-2 | TRBV19 | NA | ASGLLGYT
TRBJ2-3 | TRBV28 | NA | ASRGQDTQY
TRBJ2-2 | TRBV5-4 | TRBD2 | ASSFGVTGGTGELF
TRBJ1-2 | TRBV28 | NA | ASGRAEGGGYT
TRBJ2-7 | TRBV6-5 | TRBD1 | ASSYTGGIYEQY
TRBJ2-2 | TRBV5-1 | NA | ASSEQAGELF
TRBJ2-5 | TRBV5-1 | NA | ASSFGAQETQY
TRBJ1-2 | TRBV27 | NA | ASTDAGARNYGYT
TRBJ2-3 | TRBV2 | NA | ASRPWEGSYTDTQY
TRBJ1-1 | TRBV28 | NA | ASSPYQGPWNTEAF
TRBJ2-3 | TRBV7-2 | NA | ASSTSVVRGPDTQY
TRBJ1-3 | TRBV5-1 | NA | ASSPVHSGNTIY
TRBJ1-3 | TRBV6-1 | NA | ASTVAAGNTIY